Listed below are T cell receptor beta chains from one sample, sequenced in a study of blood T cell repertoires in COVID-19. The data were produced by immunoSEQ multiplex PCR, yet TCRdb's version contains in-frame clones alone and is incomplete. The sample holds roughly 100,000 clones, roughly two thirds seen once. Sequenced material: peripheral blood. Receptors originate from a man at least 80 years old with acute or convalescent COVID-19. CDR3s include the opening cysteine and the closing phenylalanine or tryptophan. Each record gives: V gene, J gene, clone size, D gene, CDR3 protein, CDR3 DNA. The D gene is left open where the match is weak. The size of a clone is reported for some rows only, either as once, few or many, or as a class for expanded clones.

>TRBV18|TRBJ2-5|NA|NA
CASSPFLETQYF
TGTGCCAGCTCACCATTTCTTGAGACCCAGTACTTC
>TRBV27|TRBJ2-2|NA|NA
CASSNRVGELFF
TGTGCCAGCAGTAACAGGGTCGGGGAGCTGTTTTTT
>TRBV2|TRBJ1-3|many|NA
CASTGGFGNTIYF
TGTGCCAGCACGGGAGGGTTCGGAAACACCATATATTTT
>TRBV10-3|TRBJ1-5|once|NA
CAISAQGYNQPQHF
TGTGCCATCAGCGCTCAGGGTTACAATCAGCCCCAGCATTTT
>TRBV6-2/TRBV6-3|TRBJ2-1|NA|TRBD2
CASRPSGSKNNEQFF
TGTGCCAGCAGACCTAGCGGGAGTAAGAACAATGAGCAGTTCTTC
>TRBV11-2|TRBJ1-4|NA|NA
CASSLATGQNEKLFF
TGTGCCAGCAGCTTAGCGACAGGCCAAAATGAAAAACTGTTTTTT
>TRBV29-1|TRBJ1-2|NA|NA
CSVDWYYYGYTF
TGCAGCGTTGATTGGTACTACTATGGCTACACCTTC
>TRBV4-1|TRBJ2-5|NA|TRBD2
CASSQDRGEALGETQYF
TGCGCCAGCAGCCAAGATCGGGGGGAGGCCTTGGGGGAGACCCAGTACTTC
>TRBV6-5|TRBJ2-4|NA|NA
CASMETGLGKNIQYF
TGTGCCAGCATGGAAACCGGACTGGGCAAAAACATTCAGTACTTC
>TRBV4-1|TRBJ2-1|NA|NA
CASSQDPLGGPREQFF
TGCGCCAGCAGCCAAGATCCATTGGGAGGTCCGCGGGAGCAGTTCTTC
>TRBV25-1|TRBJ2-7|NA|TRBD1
CAVEIGQGNYEQYF
TGTGCCGTCGAAATTGGACAGGGGAACTACGAGCAGTACTTC
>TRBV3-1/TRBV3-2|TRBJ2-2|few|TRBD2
CASSLYWTSGNLAGELFF
TGTGCCAGCAGCCTTTATTGGACTAGCGGGAATTTAGCCGGGGAGCTGTTTTTT
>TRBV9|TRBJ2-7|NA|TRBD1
CASSVEDRGYEQYF
TGTGCCAGCAGCGTAGAGGACAGGGGATACGAGCAGTACTTC
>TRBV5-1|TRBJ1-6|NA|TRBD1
CASSGGQVPYNSPLHF
TGCGCCAGCAGCGGGGGACAGGTTCCCTATAATTCACCCCTCCACTTT
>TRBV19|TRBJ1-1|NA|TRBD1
CASSRGQGNTEAFF
TGTGCCAGTAGTAGGGGACAGGGGAACACTGAAGCTTTCTTT
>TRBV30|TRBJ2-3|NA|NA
CAWSMSPTGTQYF
TGTGCCTGGAGCATGTCCCCTACGGGTACGCAGTATTTT
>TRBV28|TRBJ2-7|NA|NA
CASSPPYVYEQYF
TGTGCCAGCAGTCCACCCTATGTGTACGAGCAGTACTTC
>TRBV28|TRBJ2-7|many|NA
CATTGGRYEQYF
TGTGCCACCACTGGTGGGCGCTACGAGCAGTACTTC
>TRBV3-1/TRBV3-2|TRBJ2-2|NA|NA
CASSQRSLTANTGELFF
TGTGCCAGCAGCCAAAGATCCCTAACAGCTAACACCGGGGAGCTGTTTTTT
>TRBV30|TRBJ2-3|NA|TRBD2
CAGLAGSTDTQYF
TGTGCCGGACTAGCGGGAAGCACAGATACGCAGTATTTT
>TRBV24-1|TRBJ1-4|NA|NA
CATSDSGTTNEKLFF
TGTGCCACCAGTGATTCAGGGACAACTAATGAAAAACTGTTTTTT
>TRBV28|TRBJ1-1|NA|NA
CASSRQGRNTEAFF
TGTGCCAGCAGTCGGCAGGGCAGGAACACTGAAGCTTTCTTT
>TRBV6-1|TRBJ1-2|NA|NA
CASSDDRVYYGYTF
TGTGCCAGCAGTGACGACAGAGTCTACTATGGCTACACCTTC
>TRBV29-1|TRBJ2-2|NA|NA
CSVGRTGELFF
TGCAGCGTGGGGAGAACCGGGGAGCTGTTTTTT
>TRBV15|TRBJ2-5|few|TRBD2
CATSRATSGTQETQYF
TGTGCCACCAGCAGAGCGACTAGCGGAACACAAGAGACCCAGTACTTC
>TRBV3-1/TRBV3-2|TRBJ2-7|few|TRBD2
CASSQDGAGGYEQYF
TGTGCCAGCAGCCAAGATGGAGCGGGAGGGTACGAGCAGTACTTC
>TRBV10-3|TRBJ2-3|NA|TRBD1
CAISPGQGASTDTQYF
TGTGCCATCAGCCCGGGACAGGGGGCCTCCACAGATACGCAGTATTTT
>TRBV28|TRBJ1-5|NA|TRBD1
CASTPLDRGIWVSNQPQHF
TGTGCCAGCACCCCTTTGGACAGGGGGATTTGGGTTAGCAATCAGCCCCAGCATTTT
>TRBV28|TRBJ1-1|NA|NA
CASSLGGTNTEAFF
TGTGCCAGCAGCCTTGGAGGGACGAACACTGAAGCTTTCTTT
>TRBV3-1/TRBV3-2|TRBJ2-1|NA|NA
CASSRAQMGSNEQFF
TGTGCCAGCAGCCGAGCTCAGATGGGCTCCAATGAGCAGTTCTTC
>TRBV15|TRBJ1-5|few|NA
CATSKEEAISNQPQHF
TGTGCCACCAGCAAAGAGGAGGCGATAAGCAATCAGCCCCAGCATTTT
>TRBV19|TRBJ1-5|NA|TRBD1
CASSITGDRNQPQHF
TGTGCCAGTAGTATCACAGGGGACCGCAATCAGCCCCAGCATTTT
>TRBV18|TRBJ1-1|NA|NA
CASSPGQAVRTEAFF
TGTGCCAGCTCACCCGGCCAGGCCGTTCGGACTGAAGCTTTCTTT
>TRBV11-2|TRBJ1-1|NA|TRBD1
CASSSRTGSTEAFF
TGTGCCAGCAGCTCAAGGACAGGGAGCACTGAAGCTTTCTTT
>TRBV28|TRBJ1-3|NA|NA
CASSTRQPSGNTIYF
TGTGCCAGCAGTACCCGACAACCTTCTGGAAACACCATATATTTT
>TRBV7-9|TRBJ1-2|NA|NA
CASSSTRTGYTF
TGTGCCAGCAGCTCTACACGGACAGGCTACACCTTC
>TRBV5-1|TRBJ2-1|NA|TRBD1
CASRDRTGKANNEQFF
TGCGCCAGCCGAGACAGGACAGGGAAGGCAAACAATGAGCAGTTCTTC
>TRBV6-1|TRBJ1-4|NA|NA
CASSDLAESGKLFF
TGTGCCAGCAGTGATCTCGCTGAGTCGGGAAAACTGTTTTTT
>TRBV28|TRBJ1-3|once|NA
CALGGGNTIYF
TGTGCCCTAGGCGGCGGAAACACCATATATTTT
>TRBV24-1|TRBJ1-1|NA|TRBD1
CATSSGTGGTEAFF
TGTGCCACCAGCTCCGGGACAGGGGGGACTGAAGCTTTCTTT
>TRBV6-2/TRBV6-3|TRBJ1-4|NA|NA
CASSYTVRGDEKLFF
TGTGCCAGCAGTTACACCGTAAGGGGCGACGAAAAACTGTTTTTT
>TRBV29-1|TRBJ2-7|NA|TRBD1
CSVTLGQSMYEQYF
TGCAGCGTGACCTTGGGACAGAGCATGTACGAGCAGTACTTC
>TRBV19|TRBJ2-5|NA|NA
CASSTIDSIETQYF
TGTGCCAGTAGTACAATAGACAGCATAGAGACCCAGTACTTC
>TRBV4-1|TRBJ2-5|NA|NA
CASSQFRTTETQYF
TGCGCCAGCAGCCAGTTTCGGACTACCGAGACCCAGTACTTC
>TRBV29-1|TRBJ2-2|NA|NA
CSVDLTGELFF
TGCAGCGTTGACCTAACCGGGGAGCTGTTTTTT
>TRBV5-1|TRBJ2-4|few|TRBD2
CASSSTSGRRVIQYF
TGCGCCAGCTCCTCGACTAGCGGGAGACGAGTCATTCAGTACTTC
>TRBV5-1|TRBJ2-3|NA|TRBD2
CASSFQLAGEVDTQYF
TGCGCCAGCAGCTTCCAACTAGCGGGAGAGGTAGATACGCAGTATTTT
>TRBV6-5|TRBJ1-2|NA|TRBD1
CASSYGGQPYGYTF
TGTGCCAGCAGTTACGGGGGACAGCCCTATGGCTACACCTTC
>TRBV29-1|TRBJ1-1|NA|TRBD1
CSVARGQGVVNTEAFF
TGCAGCGTTGCTCGAGGACAGGGTGTAGTGAACACTGAAGCTTTCTTT
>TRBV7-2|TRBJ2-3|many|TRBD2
CASSSATSGRGTDTQYF
TGTGCCAGCAGCTCCGCGACTAGCGGGAGGGGCACAGATACGCAGTATTTT
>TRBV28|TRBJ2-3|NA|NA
CASEDRNTDTQYF
TGTGCCTCGGAGGACAGAAACACAGATACGCAGTATTTT
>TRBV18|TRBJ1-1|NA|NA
CASSPMGGVDTEAFF
TGTGCCAGCTCACCTATGGGGGGAGTTGACACTGAAGCTTTCTTT
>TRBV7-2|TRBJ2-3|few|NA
CASSARFALGGTSTDTQYF
TGTGCCAGCTCGGCCCGCTTCGCCCTAGGAGGCACTAGCACAGATACGCAGTATTTT